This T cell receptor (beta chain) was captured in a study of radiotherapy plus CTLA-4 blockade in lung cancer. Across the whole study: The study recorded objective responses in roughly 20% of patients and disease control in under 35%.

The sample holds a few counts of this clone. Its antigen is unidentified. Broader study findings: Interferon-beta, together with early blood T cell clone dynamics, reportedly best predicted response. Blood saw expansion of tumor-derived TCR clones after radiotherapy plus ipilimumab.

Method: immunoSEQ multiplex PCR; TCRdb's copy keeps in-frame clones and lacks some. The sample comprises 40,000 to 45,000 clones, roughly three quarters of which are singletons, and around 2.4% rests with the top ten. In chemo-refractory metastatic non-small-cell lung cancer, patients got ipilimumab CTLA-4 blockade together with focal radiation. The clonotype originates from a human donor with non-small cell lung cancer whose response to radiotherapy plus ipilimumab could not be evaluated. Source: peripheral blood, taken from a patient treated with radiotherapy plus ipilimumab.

CDR3 protein: CASSSTGRWYGYTF. The CDR3 nucleotides are TGTGCCAGCAGTTCGACAGGGCGGTGGTATGGCTACACCTTC. V and J are TRBV28 and TRBJ1-2, with 7 nucleotides matching TRBD1. V shed 4 bases, J shed 5 bases, and the junction held 7 bases outside the gene matches. Germline CDR1 is MDHEN and CDR2 is SYDVKM. The CDR3 is 14 residues long.